This is a list of T cell receptor beta chains from one sample in a study of blood T cell repertoires in COVID-19. Method: immunoSEQ multiplex PCR; TCRdb's copy keeps in-frame clones and lacks some. Here the sample spans 200,000 to 300,000 clones, roughly four fifths being singletons. What was sequenced was peripheral blood. These receptors were collected from a woman over 75 with acute or convalescent COVID-19. Both conserved end residues are part of each CDR3. Fields, in order: V gene, D gene, clone size, J gene, CDR3 protein, CDR3 DNA. The D gene is left open where the match is weak. Only part of the rows carry a size: once, few, many, or a class if the clone is expanded.

>TRBV7-2|TRBD2|-|TRBJ2-3
CASSRGGGGSTDTQYF
TGTGCCAGCAGCAGGGGGGGCGGGGGGTCCACAGATACGCAGTATTTT
>TRBV2|TRBD1|-|TRBJ2-3
CASSVDRGRVDTQYF
TGTGCCAGCAGCGTAGACAGGGGGCGGGTAGATACGCAGTATTTT
>TRBV19|-|-|TRBJ2-7
CASSIARQSSINEQYF
TGTGCCAGTAGTATAGCCCGACAGAGCTCGATCAACGAGCAGTACTTC
>TRBV5-1|TRBD2|-|TRBJ2-5
CASSLPSGLYQETQYF
TGCGCCAGCAGCTTGCCTAGCGGGCTATACCAAGAGACCCAGTACTTC
>TRBV6-1|-|-|TRBJ2-3
CASSEIASGADTQYF
TGTGCCAGCAGTGAAATAGCCTCGGGGGCAGATACGCAGTATTTT
>TRBV18|TRBD1|-|TRBJ2-1
CASSPRVGQLTYNEQFF
TGTGCCAGCTCACCACGGGTGGGACAGCTAACCTACAATGAGCAGTTCTTC
>TRBV6-5|-|-|TRBJ1-5
CATAQGSVQPQHF
TGTGCCACAGCACAGGGTAGCGTTCAGCCCCAGCATTTT
>TRBV4-1|-|-|TRBJ2-2
CASSPISGGGRRTGELFF
TGCGCCAGCAGCCCCATCTCTGGGGGGGGGCGCCGGACCGGGGAGCTGTTTTTT
>TRBV6-6|TRBD1|-|TRBJ2-2
CASRNRGTGELFF
TGTGCCAGCAGGAACAGGGGTACCGGGGAGCTGTTTTTT
>TRBV5-1|-|-|TRBJ2-7
CASSAQGSQYEQYF
TGCGCCAGCAGCGCCCAGGGCTCCCAATACGAGCAGTACTTC
>TRBV5-1|-|-|TRBJ2-2
CASSLGPGAGELFF
TGCGCCAGCAGCTTGGGCCCGGGGGCCGGGGAGCTGTTTTTT
>TRBV19|TRBD1|-|TRBJ1-2
CASSTSTRQGASPYTF
TGTGCCAGTAGTACCTCCACCCGCCAGGGGGCTTCTCCCTACACCTTC
>TRBV3-1/TRBV3-2|TRBD1|once|TRBJ1-6
CASSQVGQGGTNSPLHF
TGTGCCAGCAGCCAAGTGGGACAGGGAGGGACGAATTCACCCCTCCACTTT
>TRBV10-3|-|-|TRBJ1-6
CAIRGATDNSPLHF
TGTGCCATCAGGGGGGCGACAGATAATTCACCCCTCCACTTT
>TRBV5-4|-|few|TRBJ2-7
CASSFPGLSYEQYF
TGTGCCAGCTCCTTCCCGGGACTTTCATACGAGCAGTACTTC
>TRBV7-6|TRBD2|-|TRBJ2-3
CASSLEGGSGGARDTQYF
TGTGCCAGCAGCTTAGAAGGTGGTAGCGGGGGGGCCAGAGATACGCAGTATTTT
>TRBV28|-|-|TRBJ2-7
CASSLSGGADYEQYF
TGTGCCAGCAGTTTGTCGGGGGGCGCTGACTACGAGCAGTACTTC
>TRBV5-1|-|-|TRBJ2-2
CASTPGSSNTGELFF
TGCGCCAGCACCCCGGGGAGCTCTAACACCGGGGAGCTGTTTTTT
>TRBV19|-|few|TRBJ1-5
CASSDRPYSNQPQHF
TGTGCCAGTAGCGACAGACCTTATAGCAATCAGCCCCAGCATTTT